Listed here is a single T cell receptor beta chain. The germline V gene encodes CDR1 SGHRS and CDR2 YFSETQ. The CDR3 contains 14 residues. The ends were cut back, 0 bases at V and 0 bases at J, with 6 bases in the middle. The data were taken from a study of T cells in localized non-small cell lung cancer. Generated by immunoSEQ multiplex PCR, the TCRdb table keeps only in-frame clones and is missing some. The sample comprises over a thousand clones, approximately 20% of which are singletons, and about 13% rests with the top ten. The source is a woman aged 40 to 75 with stage I lung adenocarcinoma. Sequenced material: normal lung tissue next to the tumor, taken before any cancer treatment. The chain recombines TRBV5-1 with TRBJ1-1; D unclear. This CDR3 is CASSLDRMNTEAFF. As DNA, the CDR3 is TGCGCCAGCAGCTTGGACAGAATGAACACTGAAGCTTTCTTT.